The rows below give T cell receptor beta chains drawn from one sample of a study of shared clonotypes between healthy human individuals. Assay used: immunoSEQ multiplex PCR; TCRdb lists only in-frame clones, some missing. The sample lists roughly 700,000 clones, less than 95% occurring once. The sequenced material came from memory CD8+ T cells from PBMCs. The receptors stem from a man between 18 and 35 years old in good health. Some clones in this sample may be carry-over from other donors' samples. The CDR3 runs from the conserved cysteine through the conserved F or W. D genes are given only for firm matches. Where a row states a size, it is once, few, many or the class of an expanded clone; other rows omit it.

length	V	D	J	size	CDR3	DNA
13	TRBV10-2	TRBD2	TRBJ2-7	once	CADEMAGGFEQYF	TGCGCCGACGAGATGGCGGGAGGTTTCGAGCAGTACTTC
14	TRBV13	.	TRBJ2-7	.	CASSLEVSGNEQYF	TGTGCCAGCAGCTTAGAGGTTAGCGGAAACGAGCAGTACTTC
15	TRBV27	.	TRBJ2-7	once	CASSLSTGSSYEQYF	TGTGCCAGCAGTTTATCGACTGGGAGCTCCTACGAGCAGTACTTC
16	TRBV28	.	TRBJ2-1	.	CASSLPGSGSAYEQFF	TGTGCCAGCAGTCTCCCAGGGAGCGGGTCTGCCTATGAGCAGTTCTTC
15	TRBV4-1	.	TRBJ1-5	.	CASSQVWVDNQPQHF	TGCGCCAGCAGCCAAGTATGGGTTGACAATCAGCCCCAGCATTTT
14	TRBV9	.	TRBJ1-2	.	CASSVGSTPYGYTF	TGTGCCAGCAGCGTAGGTAGCACTCCCTATGGCTACACCTTC
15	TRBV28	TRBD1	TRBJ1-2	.	CASSPRTGFSYGYTF	TGTGCCAGCAGTCCTCGGACAGGTTTTTCCTATGGCTACACCTTC
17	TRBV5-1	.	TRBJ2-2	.	CASSLEPGSVIPGELFF	TGCGCCAGCAGCTTGGAGCCCGGGTCGGTAATCCCCGGGGAGCTGTTTTTT
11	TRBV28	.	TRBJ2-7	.	CASSLTYEQYF	TGTGCCAGCAGTCTTACTTACGAGCAGTACTTC
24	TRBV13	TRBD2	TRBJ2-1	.	CASSLIGPETGIDVRTSGSNEQFF	TGTGCCAGCAGCTTAATAGGGCCCGAGACAGGGATTGACGTACGGACTAGCGGGAGCAATGAGCAGTTCTTC
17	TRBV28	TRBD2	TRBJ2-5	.	CASSQGLAGGPGETQYF	TGTGCCAGCAGCCAGGGACTAGCGGGAGGGCCGGGAGAGACCCAGTACTTC
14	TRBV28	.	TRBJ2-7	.	CASIPARQFYEQYF	TGTGCCAGCATTCCTGCCAGACAGTTCTACGAGCAGTACTTC
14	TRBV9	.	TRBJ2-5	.	CASSVDRVDETQYF	TGTGCCAGCAGCGTAGACAGGGTCGACGAGACCCAGTACTTC
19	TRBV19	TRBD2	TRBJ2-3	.	CASSSGGLAVLSNTDTQYF	TGTGCCAGTAGTAGCGGGGGACTAGCGGTGTTATCTAACACAGATACGCAGTATTTT
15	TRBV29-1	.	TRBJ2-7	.	CSVEGGQGSSYEQYF	TGCAGCGTTGAAGGCGGGCAGGGAAGCTCCTACGAGCAGTACTTC
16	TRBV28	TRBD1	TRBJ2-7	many	CASSSTRQGAKYEQYF	TGTGCCAGCAGTTCGACTCGACAGGGGGCAAAGTACGAGCAGTACTTC